Listed below are T cell receptor beta chains from one sample, sequenced in a study of blood T cell repertoires in COVID-19. Method: immunoSEQ multiplex PCR; TCRdb's copy keeps in-frame clones and lacks some. The repertoire holds about 60,000 clones, with around 92% as singletons. The specimen was peripheral blood. The receptor set was obtained from a man in his 60s with acute or convalescent COVID-19. The CDR3 runs from the conserved cysteine through the conserved F or W. D genes are given only for firm matches. Some rows mark clone size as missing; the rest say once, few, many or name a class of expanded clone.

CASSLDRLTRGPQHF | TGTGCCAGCAGCTTAGATCGACTAACGCGGGGGCCCCAGCATTTT | TRBJ1-5 | - | - | TRBV11-2 | 15
CASSYRGPLGGEQYF | TGTGCCAGCAGTTACAGGGGGCCCCTTGGGGGCGAGCAGTACTTC | TRBJ2-7 | - | TRBD1 | TRBV6-5 | 15
CASSQEKAGTGNSPLHF | TGTGCCAGCAGCCAAGAGAAGGCTGGGACAGGGAATTCACCCCTCCACTTT | TRBJ1-6 | - | TRBD1 | TRBV3-1/TRBV3-2 | 17
CSVRGGDSGANVLTF | TGCAGCGTTCGGGGGGGCGACTCTGGGGCCAACGTCCTGACTTTC | TRBJ2-6 | - | TRBD2 | TRBV29-1 | 15
CASSLSGTGNYGYTF | TGCGCCAGCAGCCTATCCGGGACAGGGAACTATGGCTACACCTTC | TRBJ1-2 | - | TRBD1 | TRBV5-1 | 15
CASSIDPRGEQFF | TGTGCCAGTAGTATAGATCCCAGGGGTGAGCAGTTCTTC | TRBJ2-1 | - | - | TRBV19 | 13
CASSSPGPNTGELFF | TGTGCCAGCAGCTCCCCTGGGCCGAACACCGGGGAGCTGTTTTTT | TRBJ2-2 | - | - | TRBV11-2 | 15
CASSGRTGAGDIQYF | TGTGCCAGCAGTGGCAGGACAGGGGCCGGGGACATTCAGTACTTC | TRBJ2-4 | - | TRBD1 | TRBV25-1 | 15
CAISRTENTEAFF | TGTGCCATCTCCCGGACTGAGAACACTGAAGCTTTCTTT | TRBJ1-1 | - | - | TRBV10-3 | 13
CASSYGLPEQNEQYF | TGTGCCAGCAGTTACGGGCTCCCAGAGCAGAACGAGCAGTACTTC | TRBJ2-7 | - | - | TRBV6-5 | 15
CASSLSGREKLFF | TGTGCCAGCAGCTTATCGGGGAGGGAGAAACTGTTTTTT | TRBJ1-4 | - | - | TRBV7-2 | 13
CASSYRSREDSYGYTF | TGTGCCAGCAGTTACCGATCTAGGGAGGACTCCTATGGCTACACCTTC | TRBJ1-2 | - | - | TRBV6-5 | 16
CASSFGQTYEQYF | TGTGCCAGCAGTTTTGGACAGACCTACGAGCAGTACTTC | TRBJ2-7 | - | - | TRBV27 | 13
CASSEGLAGPVGQFF | TGTGCCAGCAGTGAAGGACTAGCGGGACCCGTGGGGCAGTTCTTC | TRBJ2-1 | - | TRBD2 | TRBV6-1 | 15
CASSIPGIQFF | TGTGCCAGCAGTATCCCAGGGATTCAGTTCTTC | TRBJ2-1 | - | - | TRBV6-5 | 11
CASSLGQSNTEAFF | TGCGCCAGCAGCTTGGGACAGTCGAACACTGAAGCTTTCTTT | TRBJ1-1 | - | - | TRBV5-1 | 14
CASSLGQGSTGELFF | TGTGCCAGCAGCTTAGGCCAGGGCTCTACCGGGGAGCTGTTTTTT | TRBJ2-2 | few | - | TRBV7-6 | 15
CASSSLTGYNSPLHF | TGTGCCAGCAGTTCCCTTACGGGTTATAATTCACCCCTCCACTTT | TRBJ1-6 | - | - | TRBV27 | 15
CASNRGAGNTEAFF | TGTGCCAGCAACCGGGGGGCCGGGAACACTGAAGCTTTCTTT | TRBJ1-1 | - | - | TRBV6-5 | 14
CASSLGRDHYNEQFF | TGCGCCAGCAGCTTGGGGCGGGACCACTACAATGAGCAGTTCTTC | TRBJ2-1 | - | - | TRBV5-1 | 15
CASSSSSYEQFF | TGTGCCAGCAGCAGTAGTAGTTATGAGCAGTTCTTC | TRBJ2-1 | - | - | TRBV6-2/TRBV6-3 | 12
CAISEPRTGGNTEAFF | TGTGCCATCAGTGAGCCCAGGACAGGGGGGAACACTGAAGCTTTCTTT | TRBJ1-1 | - | TRBD1 | TRBV10-3 | 16
CASSGGGERYQPQHF | TGTGCCAGCTCCGGAGGGGGGGAGAGGTATCAGCCCCAGCATTTT | TRBJ1-5 | - | - | TRBV6-6 | 15
CASSYSDYPPGELFF | TGTGCCAGCAGTTACTCCGACTACCCACCCGGGGAGCTGTTTTTT | TRBJ2-2 | - | - | TRBV6-2/TRBV6-3 | 15
CASSFWGPSGTRDTQYF | TGTGCCAGCAGCTTCTGGGGCCCTAGCGGCACCCGGGATACGCAGTATTTT | TRBJ2-3 | - | TRBD2 | TRBV7-2 | 17
CASSGWTGLDGYGYTF | TGTGCCAGCAGCGGCTGGACAGGGCTAGATGGCTATGGCTACACCTTC | TRBJ1-2 | - | TRBD1 | TRBV9 | 16
CASSPRTGYGTLHF | TGTGCCAGCAGCCCACGGACAGGTTATGGAACCCTCCACTTT | TRBJ1-6 | once | TRBD1 | TRBV9 | 14
CASSQIIAGKIYEQYF | TGTGCCAGCAGCCAGATTATAGCGGGGAAGATCTACGAGCAGTACTTC | TRBJ2-7 | once | TRBD2 | TRBV3-1/TRBV3-2 | 16
CASSGSEVYEQYF | TGTGCCAGCAGCGGAAGCGAGGTCTACGAGCAGTACTTC | TRBJ2-7 | once | - | TRBV11-3 | 13
CATSDFGTGEGYTF | TGTGCCACCAGTGATTTCGGGACAGGGGAAGGCTACACCTTC | TRBJ1-2 | - | TRBD1 | TRBV24-1 | 14
CASSWVGLGQPQHF | TGTGCCAGCAGTTGGGTGGGGCTAGGTCAGCCCCAGCATTTT | TRBJ1-5 | - | - | TRBV28 | 14
CASSPRGGGRGTEAFF | TGCGCCAGCAGCCCAAGAGGGGGGGGGCGCGGCACTGAAGCTTTCTTT | TRBJ1-1 | - | - | TRBV5-1 | 16
CASTPTGGSTEAFF | TGCGCCAGCACCCCTACGGGGGGAAGCACTGAAGCTTTCTTT | TRBJ1-1 | - | - | TRBV5-1 | 14
CASSLNLNTQYF | TGTGCCAGCAGTTTAAACCTAAATACGCAGTATTTT | TRBJ2-3 | - | - | TRBV12-3/TRBV12-4 | 12
CASSLATGGNEKLFF | TGCGCCAGCAGCTTGGCTACGGGGGGTAATGAAAAACTGTTTTTT | TRBJ1-4 | - | - | TRBV5-1 | 15
CASSITSGRQETQYF | TGTGCCAGCAGCATTACTAGCGGGAGACAAGAGACCCAGTACTTC | TRBJ2-5 | once | TRBD2 | TRBV9 | 15
CASSLPGLAYNEQFF | TGCGCCAGCAGCTTGCCGGGACTAGCTTACAATGAGCAGTTCTTC | TRBJ2-1 | - | TRBD2 | TRBV5-1 | 15
CASTPGQANTEAFF | TGTGCCAGTACCCCTGGACAGGCGAACACTGAAGCTTTCTTT | TRBJ1-1 | - | TRBD1 | TRBV19 | 14
CASSLAGAYGYTF | TGTGCCAGCAGTTTGGCAGGGGCCTATGGCTACACCTTC | TRBJ1-2 | - | - | TRBV28 | 13
CASSSKTSGIMGNEQFF | TGTGCCAGCAGCTCAAAGACTAGCGGGATTATGGGCAATGAGCAGTTCTTC | TRBJ2-1 | - | TRBD2 | TRBV5-4 | 17
CASPREQYF | TGTGCCAGCCCGCGCGAGCAGTACTTC | TRBJ2-7 | - | - | TRBV3-1/TRBV3-2 | 9
CASSFSETQYF | TGTGCCAGCAGTTTTTCGGAGACCCAGTACTTC | TRBJ2-5 | - | - | TRBV12-3/TRBV12-4 | 11
CASSQILWAEQYF | TGCGCCAGCAGCCAGATACTTTGGGCCGAGCAGTACTTC | TRBJ2-7 | - | - | TRBV4-3 | 13
CASNSQGSFAEAFF | TGTGCCAGCAACTCACAGGGGAGTTTCGCTGAAGCTTTCTTT | TRBJ1-1 | - | TRBD1 | TRBV2 | 14
CSGENDNEQFF | TGCAGTGGCGAGAACGACAATGAGCAGTTCTTC | TRBJ2-1 | - | - | TRBV20-1 | 11
CASSFLRDSYEQYF | TGTGCCAGCAGTTTCCTACGGGACAGCTACGAGCAGTACTTC | TRBJ2-7 | - | TRBD1 | TRBV6-2/TRBV6-3 | 14
CASSLDPVGVGGYTF | TGTGCCAGCAGCTTAGATCCGGTCGGGGTTGGAGGCTACACCTTC | TRBJ1-2 | - | - | TRBV7-9 | 15
CASSQQMTSGRGRETQYF | TGTGCCAGCAGCCAACAAATGACTAGCGGGAGGGGTCGGGAGACCCAGTACTTC | TRBJ2-5 | once | TRBD2 | TRBV14 | 18
CASILSSGRRFRHTDTQYF | TGTGCCAGCATTCTATCCAGCGGGAGACGATTTCGGCACACAGATACGCAGTATTTT | TRBJ2-3 | - | TRBD2 | TRBV5-6 | 19
CASSSSSAGGSEKLFF | TGTGCCAGCAGCTCGTCCTCAGCCGGGGGATCTGAAAAACTGTTTTTT | TRBJ1-4 | - | - | TRBV11-3 | 16
CATSRPGTAPFYYGYTF | TGTGCCACCAGCAGACCAGGGACTGCCCCTTTCTACTATGGCTACACCTTC | TRBJ1-2 | - | - | TRBV15 | 17
CASSSDTYGYTF | TGTGCCAGCAGCTCCGACACCTATGGCTACACCTTC | TRBJ1-2 | - | - | TRBV5-6 | 12
CASSPRGNEKLFF | TGTGCCAGCTCCCCCCGCGGTAATGAAAAACTGTTTTTT | TRBJ1-4 | - | - | TRBV18 | 13
CASSHPSGLADQETQYF | TGCGCCAGCAGCCACCCCTCGGGACTAGCGGACCAAGAGACCCAGTACTTC | TRBJ2-5 | - | TRBD2 | TRBV4-1 | 17
CASSQGTVRTDTQYF | TGCGCCAGCAGCCAAGGGACAGTCCGCACAGATACGCAGTATTTT | TRBJ2-3 | once | TRBD1 | TRBV5-1 | 15
CASSDENSNYTF | TGTGCCAGCAGTGACGAGAACAGCAACTACACCTTC | TRBJ1-2 | - | - | TRBV2 | 12
CASSLGLNYGYTF | TGTGCCAGCAGCCTGGGGCTGAACTATGGCTACACCTTC | TRBJ1-2 | - | - | TRBV11-1 | 13
CASRLTGGTEAFF | TGCGCCAGCAGGCTGACAGGGGGAACTGAAGCTTTCTTT | TRBJ1-1 | once | TRBD1 | TRBV5-1 | 13
CASSIALQWGPYEQYF | TGTGCCAGTAGTATTGCCCTCCAGTGGGGGCCCTACGAGCAGTACTTC | TRBJ2-7 | - | - | TRBV19 | 16
CASSQGVVNTEAFF | TGCGCCAGCAGCCAAGGAGTAGTGAACACTGAAGCTTTCTTT | TRBJ1-1 | - | - | TRBV4-3 | 14